This T cell receptor (beta chain) appears in the sequencing data of a study of somatic mutations in cytotoxic T cells in rheumatoid arthritis. The overall study: Nearly 100% purity was obtained when some V beta antibody-stained T-cell populations were flow-sorted; these included V beta1+ cells sequenced for TCRB.

This clone has a single count. This CDR3 has 17 residues. The ends lost 2 bases at V and 5 bases at J; junction bases unmatched: 9. Germline CDR1 MGHRA, CDR2 YSYEKL. Authors' analysis steps: In patients, CD8+ clones bigger than 1% rarely had the same sequence as a published virus-specific TCRB. Clones were read by immunoSEQ multiplex PCR, and TCRdb kept only the in-frame ones, dropping some. The V and J calls and clone size were taken over from that table, and D and trimming were inferred from the DNA. The data hold 11,000 to 15,000 clones, with 85% to 95% observed a single time. The sample consisted of CD4+ T cells sorted from blood. V is TRBV4-1 and J is TRBJ2-7; 13 bases agree with TRBD2. The TCR was taken from a man between 65 and 85 years old with rheumatoid arthritis. CDR3 DNA: TGCGCCAGCAGCCAAAATCCGAGGACTAGCGGGAGTAACGAGCAGTACTTC. Protein sequence: CASSQNPRTSGSNEQYF.